A selection of T cell receptor beta chains follows, all from one sample in a study of blood T cell repertoires in COVID-19. Clones were sequenced by immunoSEQ multiplex PCR, and TCRdb holds only the in-frame ones, with some missing. The sample carries some 150,000 clones, roughly 87% recorded once. Sample: peripheral blood. These receptors were collected from a woman aged 60-75 years with active or convalescent COVID-19. The CDR3 runs from the conserved cysteine through the conserved F or W. The D gene is left open where the match is weak. Not all rows give a size; the values are once, few, many and, for expanded clones, a class.

CASPPDRVDTEAFF	TGTGCCAGCCCTCCGGACAGGGTGGACACTGAAGCTTTCTTT	TRBV11-3	TRBJ1-1	-	TRBD1
CASSLTSGGPYEQYF	TGCGCCAGCAGCTTGACTAGCGGGGGACCCTACGAGCAGTACTTC	TRBV5-1	TRBJ2-7	-	TRBD2
CASSRQGTSSSAEKLFF	TGTGCCAGCAGTCGACAGGGGACTAGTTCTTCTGCTGAAAAACTGTTTTTT	TRBV6-6	TRBJ1-4	-	TRBD1
CASSPSAGNTIYF	TGTGCCAGCAGCCCGTCAGCTGGAAACACCATATATTTT	TRBV7-6	TRBJ1-3	once	-
CASSGDRGPETQYF	TGTGCCAGCAGTGGGGACAGGGGGCCAGAGACCCAGTACTTC	TRBV2	TRBJ2-5	-	TRBD1
CASRGGEAGELFF	TGTGCCAGCAGAGGGGGCGAAGCCGGGGAGCTGTTTTTT	TRBV3-1/TRBV3-2	TRBJ2-2	-	TRBD1
CASSMSQGARSYGYTF	TGTGCCAGCAGTATGAGCCAGGGGGCGAGATCCTATGGCTACACCTTC	TRBV2	TRBJ1-2	-	TRBD1
CAISEGGGPNEQFF	TGTGCCATCAGTGAGGGCGGGGGGCCGAATGAGCAGTTCTTC	TRBV10-3	TRBJ2-1	-	TRBD2
CASTLGQGAAYEQYF	TGTGCCAGCACCCTAGGACAGGGGGCGGCCTACGAGCAGTACTTC	TRBV7-2	TRBJ2-7	-	TRBD1
CASSQGPGRTETQYF	TGCGCCAGCAGCCAAGGCCCAGGGAGGACGGAGACCCAGTACTTC	TRBV4-1	TRBJ2-5	-	-
CASSPGEGETQYF	TGTGCCAGCAGTCCCGGGGAGGGAGAGACCCAGTACTTC	TRBV2	TRBJ2-5	-	TRBD2
CASSLTGKANYGYTF	TGTGCCAGCAGCTTGACAGGGAAAGCTAACTATGGCTACACCTTC	TRBV5-4	TRBJ1-2	once	-
CASSLAGTPEAFF	TGCGCCAGCAGCTTGGCCGGGACTCCTGAAGCTTTCTTT	TRBV5-1	TRBJ1-1	-	-
CASSSYSTTNEKLFF	TGTGCCAGCAGTTCCTACAGTACAACTAATGAAAAACTGTTTTTT	TRBV6-5	TRBJ1-4	-	-
CASSSTQTGGNTIYF	TGTGCCAGTAGTTCGACCCAAACGGGAGGAAACACCATATATTTT	TRBV19	TRBJ1-3	-	-
CASSYSSRNNSPLHF	TGTGCCAGCAGTTACTCGAGTAGAAATAATTCACCCCTCCACTTT	TRBV6-5	TRBJ1-6	-	-
CASSLGGSGDTEAFF	TGTGCCAGCAGTTTGGGGGGATCGGGGGACACTGAAGCTTTCTTT	TRBV27	TRBJ1-1	-	-
CASRGASEQYF	TGTGCCAGCAGGGGAGCCTCCGAGCAGTACTTC	TRBV25-1	TRBJ2-7	-	-
CASIRDSSTDTQYF	TGCGCCAGCATCCGGGACTCAAGCACAGATACGCAGTATTTT	TRBV5-1	TRBJ2-3	-	-
CASSAYRDRNSYGYTF	TGTGCCAGCAGCGCTTACCGGGACAGGAATTCCTATGGCTACACCTTC	TRBV9	TRBJ1-2	-	TRBD1